Below, 5 T cell receptor beta chains from the same sample are listed, as sequenced in a study of blood T cells in healthy people across ages. The second PCR ran roughly 6 to 11 cycles with a sample-barcoded 5' primer and J-beta primers. In TCRdb, the 5' RACE reads were re-called with MiXCR into one record per CDR3 protein. This table holds around 990,000 distinct CDR3 sequences, under 30% found once. This sample was shared with a second study, whose subject was T cells of mothers and their children.

The specimen was blood. These TCRs come from a girl aged 2 to 9 in good health.

This clonotype was detected many times. This sequence joins TRBV28 and TRBJ2-5; TRBD2 matches at 14 bases. The CDR3 covers 16 residues. The germline gives CDR1 MDHEN, CDR2 SYDVKM. V dropped 6 bases and J dropped 4; count of bases not matched to a gene: 7. The CDR3 reads CASSPRLAGGGETQYF. Here the CDR3 DNA reads TGTGCCAGCAGCCCTCGACTAGCGGGAGGGGGAGAGACCCAGTACTTC.

V usage is TRBV7-2 and J usage is TRBJ2-7; the match to TRBD2 covers 10 bases. Germline V gene sequence: CDR1 SGHTA, CDR2 FQGNSA. V dropped 1 base and J dropped 2; count of bases not matched to a gene: 2. CDR3 size: 15 residues. CDR3 amino acids: CASSLDLAGAYEQYF. Here the CDR3 DNA reads TGTGCCAGCAGCTTAGATCTAGCGGGGGCCTACGAGCAGTACTTC.

This clonotype appeared a few times. The chain joins TRBV12-3 or TRBV12-4 to TRBJ1-6; D is perhaps TRBD1 (6 bases). Trimming removed 3 bases at V and 4 bases at J, with 13 bases between. The CDR3 covers 16 residues. The CDR3 here is CASSFSGQLYNSPLHF. CDR3 nucleotide sequence: TGTGCCAGCAGTTTTTCCGGACAGCTTTATAATTCACCCCTCCACTTT.

The chain combines TRBV6-6 with TRBJ1-1; no clear D. The CDR3 covers 13 residues. Per the germline V gene, CDR1 is MNHNY and CDR2 is SVGAGI (reference sequence). Between the trimmed V and J ends, which lost 8 bases and 1 base, there was a span of 11 bases. As DNA, the CDR3 is TGTGCCAGCCTGGACGAGCCGAACACTGAAGCTTTCTTT. This sequence encodes CASLDEPNTEAFF.

The rearrangement links TRBV5-4 to TRBJ2-1; TRBD2 matches 7 bases. The length of the CDR3 is 14 residues. V was pared by 3 bases and J by 14 bases, with 14 bases of the junction left unmatched. Germline V gene sequence: CDR1 SGHNT, CDR2 YYREEE (reference sequence). The CDR3 region has the DNA TGTGCCAGCAGCTCCCGCCCAGCGGGGCCGAGAGAGTTCTTC. Translating gives CASSSRPAGPREFF.